The next 16 T cell receptor beta chains were all read from a single sample in a study of blood T cell repertoires in COVID-19 (dated by TCRdb to 2018 to 2021). The library relied on the immunoSEQ multiplex PCR assay. The table was pulled from immuneACCESS by TCRdb, which kept in-frame rearrangements only. Such tables lose some clones; where checked, under half of the loss comes from unresolved V genes, and the rest has no known cause. The sample records about 210,000 clones, roughly 87% of which are singletons. Around 7.8% of the sample belongs to the ten largest clones. Source material: peripheral blood. Source of these receptors: a woman in her sixties or seventies with COVID-19, enrolled during active disease.

This clone was recorded a few times. At the DNA level, this CDR3 is encoded by other sequences in the same sample as well. The chain combines TRBV24-1 with TRBJ2-7; 8 nucleotides line up with TRBD1. V shed 3 bases and J 3 bases; nucleotides not matched to a gene: 6. The CDR3 has 15 residues. Per the germline V gene, CDR1 is KGHDR and CDR2 is SFDVKD. The chain's CDR3 is CATSDSTGGGYEQYF. Here the CDR3 DNA reads TGTGCCACCAGTGATAGCACAGGGGGAGGCTACGAGCAGTACTTC.

The chain links TRBV5-1 to TRBJ2-1; 8 nucleotides agree with TRBD2. Unmatched junction bases numbered 12, after V lost 0 bases and J lost 7 bases. The CDR3 contains 17 residues. The germline gives CDR1 SGHRS, CDR2 YFSETQ. Here the CDR3 DNA reads TGCGCCAGCAGCTTGGTAGTCTCCGGGGGGGCCTTGAATGAGCAGTTCTTC. Translation: CASSLVVSGGALNEQFF.

The chain joins TRBV27 to TRBJ1-2, with 7 nucleotides matching TRBD1. V dropped 4 bases and J dropped 2; count of bases not matched to a gene: 4. CDR1 is MNHEY and CDR2 is SMNVEV in the germline V gene (reference sequence). The CDR3 length is 14 residues. CDR3 sequence reads: CASSWTGENYGYTF. CDR3 bases: TGTGCCAGCAGTTGGACAGGAGAAAACTATGGCTACACCTTC.

This clone has a handful of counts. The V and J genes are TRBV29-1 and TRBJ2-5, with D uncertain. Trimming took 4 bases from V and 1 from J, leaving 7 bases between them. CDR3 length: 12 amino acids. CDR1 SQVTM and CDR2 ANQGSEA come from the germline V gene. Written as DNA, the CDR3 is TGCAGCGTTGGGTCCAGCCAAGAGACCCAGTACTTC. Residues: CSVGSSQETQYF.

This rearrangement joins TRBV13 to TRBJ2-1, with unresolved D. The CDR3 totals 16 residues. V lost 1 base and J lost 5, with 15 bases in between. Germline lookup yields CDR1 PRHDT and CDR2 FYEKMQ (reference sequence). CDR3 protein: CASSLEGGLTNNEQFF. The CDR3 DNA reads as TGTGCCAGCAGCTTAGAAGGCGGCCTCACAAACAATGAGCAGTTCTTC.

V is TRBV5-1 and J is TRBJ1-1; D might be TRBD1 (6 bases). Germline CDR1 SGHRS, CDR2 YFSETQ. The CDR3 has 15 amino acids. V lost 0 bases and J 8 bases, leaving 17 bases between the germline ends. CDR3 amino acids: CASSLAQGRGVEAFF. CDR3 nucleotides: TGCGCCAGCAGCTTGGCCCAGGGCAGGGGAGTAGAAGCTTTCTTT.

The chain employs TRBV5-1 and TRBJ2-3; a possible D gene is TRBD1 (6 bases). The CDR3 spans 14 residues. Germline CDR1 is SGHRS and CDR2 is YFSETQ. V gave up 3 bases and J gave up 3 bases, with 11 bases separating them. The CDR3 nucleotides read TGCGCCAGCAGCTCCTGGACAGAGACAGATACGCAGTATTTT. Protein sequence: CASSSWTETDTQYF.

The chain couples TRBV6-5 to TRBJ1-5, with D possibly matching TRBD1 (6 bases). The V end was cut by 6 bases, the J end by 3 bases, with 12 bases between. The germline V gene encodes CDR1 MNHEY and CDR2 SVGAGI. This CDR3 contains 14 residues. CDR3 sequence: CASSPGQFNQPQHF. CDR3 DNA sequence: TGTGCCAGCAGCCCAGGACAGTTCAATCAGCCCCAGCATTTT.

This clone was seen many times. V usage is TRBV9 and J usage is TRBJ2-1; 11 bases agree with TRBD2. This CDR3 has 18 residues. Germline V lookup: CDR1 SGDLS, CDR2 YYNGEE. J lost 5 bases, V lost 0 bases, and 10 bases had no gene match. For the CDR3, the DNA is TGTGCCAGCAGCGTAGGACTAGCGGGATTCCCGGGACACAATGAGCAGTTCTTC. Residues: CASSVGLAGFPGHNEQFF.

The genes are TRBV4-2 and TRBJ2-3, with D possibly being TRBD1 (6 bases). The CDR3 totals 15 residues. Germline CDR1 and CDR2: LGHNA and YNFKEQ. Trimming left V 1 base short and J 6 bases short, with 14 bases between. CDR3 residues: CASSQGRGDADTQYF. For the CDR3, the DNA is TGTGCCAGCAGCCAAGGCAGGGGCGACGCGGATACGCAGTATTTT.

The V and J genes are TRBV5-4 and TRBJ1-6, with TRBD1 matching over 7 bases. Germline CDR1 is SGHNT and CDR2 is YYREEE (reference sequence). This CDR3 is 16 amino acids long. J gave up 10 bases and V 3 bases, and 13 bases lay outside the gene matches. CDR3 sequence: CASSSDSTGSGSPLHF. CDR3 bases: TGTGCCAGCAGCTCGGATTCGACAGGGTCTGGCTCACCCCTCCACTTT.

This rearrangement joins TRBV5-6 to TRBJ2-1; TRBD2 agrees at 7 bases. Germline CDR1 and CDR2: SGHDT and YYEEEE. V was clipped by 4 bases and J by 8 bases; unmatched bases: 12. CDR3 length equals 15 residues. The CDR3 region is CASSLAALIIHEQFF. In nucleotides, the CDR3 is TGTGCCAGCAGCCTAGCGGCTCTCATCATCCATGAGCAGTTCTTC.

The chain recombines TRBV19 with TRBJ2-2; the match to TRBD2 covers 10 bases. The CDR3 runs to 15 residues. After removal of 5 bases from V and 6 bases from J, the junction contained 6 bases not matched to a gene. Per the germline V gene, CDR1 is LNHDA and CDR2 is SQIVND (reference sequence). The CDR3 loop reads CASSRLAGAPGELFF. The CDR3 region has the DNA TGTGCCAGTAGTCGGCTAGCGGGAGCCCCCGGGGAGCTGTTTTTT.

The rearrangement joins TRBV19 to TRBJ2-1, with a possible D match to TRBD2 (6 bases). Germline CDR1 is LNHDA and CDR2 is SQIVND (reference sequence). The CDR3 loop spans 13 amino acids. V dropped 3 bases and J dropped 9 bases, with 12 bases sitting between them. CDR3 sequence (DNA): TGTGCCAGTAGTATCCGGCGGGGAGGTGAGCAGTTCTTC. Translating it yields CASSIRRGGEQFF.

J is TRBJ2-1 and V is TRBV7-3, with TRBD2 matching 10 bases. Germline V gene sequence: CDR1 SGHTA, CDR2 FQGTGA. The CDR3 runs 16 residues. V shed 2 bases, J shed 10 bases, and the junction held 11 bases outside the gene matches. The CDR3 DNA reads TGTGCCAGCAGCTTATCTAGCGGGAGCCCACGAGGGGAGCAGTTCTTC. Its protein product is CASSLSSGSPRGEQFF.

The chain employs TRBV24-1 and TRBJ1-1; TRBD1 agrees at 9 bases. The CDR3 sequence is 15 residues long. Germline lookup yields CDR1 KGHDR and CDR2 SFDVKD. V gave up 7 bases and J gave up 7 bases; unmatched junction bases: 12. CDR3 region: CATRGQGRGPGEAFF. The CDR3 DNA is TGTGCCACCAGGGGACAGGGTAGGGGCCCGGGTGAAGCTTTCTTT.